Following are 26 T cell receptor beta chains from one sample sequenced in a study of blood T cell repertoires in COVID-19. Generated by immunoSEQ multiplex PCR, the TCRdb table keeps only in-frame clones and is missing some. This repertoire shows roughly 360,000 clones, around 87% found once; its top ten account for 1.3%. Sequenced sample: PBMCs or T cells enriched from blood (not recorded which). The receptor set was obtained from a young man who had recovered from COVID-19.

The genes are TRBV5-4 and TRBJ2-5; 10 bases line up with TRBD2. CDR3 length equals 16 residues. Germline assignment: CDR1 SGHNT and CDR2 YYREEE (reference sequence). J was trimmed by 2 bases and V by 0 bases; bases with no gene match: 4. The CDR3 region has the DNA TGTGCCAGCAGCTTGGATCCTAGCGGGGGACAAGAGACCCAGTACTTC. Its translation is CASSLDPSGGQETQYF.

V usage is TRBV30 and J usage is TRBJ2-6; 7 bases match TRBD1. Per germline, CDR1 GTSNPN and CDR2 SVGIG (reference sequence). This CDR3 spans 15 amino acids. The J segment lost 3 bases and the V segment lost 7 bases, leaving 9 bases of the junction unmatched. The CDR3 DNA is TGTGCCTTGAGGGGACAGTCTGGTGGGGCCAACGTCCTGACTTTC. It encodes CALRGQSGGANVLTF. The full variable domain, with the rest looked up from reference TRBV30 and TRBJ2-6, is SQTIHQWPATLVQPVGSPLSLECTVEGTSNPNLYWYRQAAGRGLQLLFYSVGIGQISSEVPQNLSASRPQDRQFILSSKKLLLSDSGFYLCALRGQSGGANVLTFGAGSRLTVL.

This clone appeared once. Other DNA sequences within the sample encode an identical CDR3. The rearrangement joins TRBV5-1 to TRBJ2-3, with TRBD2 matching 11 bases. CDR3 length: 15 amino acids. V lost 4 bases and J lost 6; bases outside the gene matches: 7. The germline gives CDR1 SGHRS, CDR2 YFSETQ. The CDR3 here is CASSSGLAGPDTQYF. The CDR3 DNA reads TGCGCCAGCAGCAGTGGACTAGCGGGCCCGGATACGCAGTATTTT.

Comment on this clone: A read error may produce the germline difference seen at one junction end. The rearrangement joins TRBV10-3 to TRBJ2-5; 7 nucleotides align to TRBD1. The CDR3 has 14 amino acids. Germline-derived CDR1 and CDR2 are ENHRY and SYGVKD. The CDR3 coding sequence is TGTGCCATCACTGAGACAGGGCAAAGGGAGACCCAGTACTTC. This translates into CAITETGQRETQYF.

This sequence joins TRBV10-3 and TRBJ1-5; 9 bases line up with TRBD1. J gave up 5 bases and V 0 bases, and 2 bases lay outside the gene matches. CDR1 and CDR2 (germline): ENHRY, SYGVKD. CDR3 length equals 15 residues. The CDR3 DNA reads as TGTGCCATCAGTGAGTCGGACAGGGGAGATCAGCCCCAGCATTTT. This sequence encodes CAISESDRGDQPQHF.

The DNA of the CDR3 is TGTGCCAGCAGCCCTGTCATCCGGGACAGAGGCTACGAGCAGTACTTC. It translates to CASSPVIRDRGYEQYF. The genes are TRBV6-2 or TRBV6-3 and TRBJ2-7, with 7 bases aligning to TRBD1. Per germline, CDR1 MNHEY and CDR2 SVGEGT. Trimming cost V 6 bases and J 3 bases; bases outside gene matches: 14. CDR3 length: 16 residues.

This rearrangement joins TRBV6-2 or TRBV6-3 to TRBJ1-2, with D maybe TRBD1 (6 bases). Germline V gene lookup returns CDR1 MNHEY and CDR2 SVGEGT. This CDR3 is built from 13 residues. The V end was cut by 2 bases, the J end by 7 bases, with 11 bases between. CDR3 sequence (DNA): TGTGCCAGCAGTTACGACAGGTCCAGTGGCTACACCTTC. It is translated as CASSYDRSSGYTF.

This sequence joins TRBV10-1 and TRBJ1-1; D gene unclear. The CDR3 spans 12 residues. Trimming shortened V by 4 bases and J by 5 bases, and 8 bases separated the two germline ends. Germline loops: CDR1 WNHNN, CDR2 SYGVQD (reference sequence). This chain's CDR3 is CASSGQETEAFF. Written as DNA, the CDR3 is TGCGCCAGCAGTGGGCAGGAAACTGAAGCTTTCTTT.

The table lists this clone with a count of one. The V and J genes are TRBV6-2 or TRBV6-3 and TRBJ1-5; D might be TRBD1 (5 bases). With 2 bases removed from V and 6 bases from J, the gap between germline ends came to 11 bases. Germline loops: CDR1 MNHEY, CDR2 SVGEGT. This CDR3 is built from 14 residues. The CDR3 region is CASSYRRGGQPQHF. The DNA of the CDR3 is TGTGCCAGCAGTTACCGGAGGGGAGGTCAGCCCCAGCATTTT.

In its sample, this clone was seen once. The CDR3 reads CASSLTVNEQFF. The CDR3, as DNA: TGTGCCAGCAGTCTGACAGTAAATGAGCAGTTCTTC. The chain joins TRBV27 to TRBJ2-1; TRBD1 might be the D (5 bases). Germline V gives CDR1 MNHEY, CDR2 SMNVEV (reference sequence). Trimming removed 5 bases at V and 7 bases at J, with 9 bases between. This CDR3 has 12 amino acids.

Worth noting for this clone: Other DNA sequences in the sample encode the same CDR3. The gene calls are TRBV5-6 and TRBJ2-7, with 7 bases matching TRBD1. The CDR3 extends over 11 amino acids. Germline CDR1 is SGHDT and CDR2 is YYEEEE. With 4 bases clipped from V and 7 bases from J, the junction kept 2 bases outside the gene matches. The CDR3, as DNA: TGTGCCAGCAGCCTACAGGGGGAGCAGTACTTC. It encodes CASSLQGEQYF.

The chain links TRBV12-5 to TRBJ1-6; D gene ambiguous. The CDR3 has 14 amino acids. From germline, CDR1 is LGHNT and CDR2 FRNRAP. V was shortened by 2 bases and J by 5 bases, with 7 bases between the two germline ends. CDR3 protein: CASGLTQNNSPLHF. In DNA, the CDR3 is TGTGCTAGTGGTTTGACACAGAATAATTCACCCCTCCACTTT.

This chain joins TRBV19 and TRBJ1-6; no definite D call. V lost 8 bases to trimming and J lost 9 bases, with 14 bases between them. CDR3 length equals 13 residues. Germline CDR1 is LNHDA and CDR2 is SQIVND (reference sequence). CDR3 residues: CASSDLRGSPLHF. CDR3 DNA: TGTGCCAGTTCGGACCTCCGGGGTTCACCCCTCCACTTT. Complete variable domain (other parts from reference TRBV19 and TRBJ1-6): DGGITQSPKYLFRKEGQNVTLSCEQNLNHDAMYWYRQDPGQGLRLIYYSQIVNDFQKGDIAEGYSVSREKKESFPLTVTSAQKNPTAFYLCASSDLRGSPLHFGNGTRLTVT.

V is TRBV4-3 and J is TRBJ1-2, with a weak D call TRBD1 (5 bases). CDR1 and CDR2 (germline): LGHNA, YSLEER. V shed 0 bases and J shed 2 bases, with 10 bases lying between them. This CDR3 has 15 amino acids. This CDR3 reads CASSQDWGGNYGYTF. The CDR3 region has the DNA TGCGCCAGCAGCCAAGACTGGGGGGGAAACTATGGCTACACCTTC.

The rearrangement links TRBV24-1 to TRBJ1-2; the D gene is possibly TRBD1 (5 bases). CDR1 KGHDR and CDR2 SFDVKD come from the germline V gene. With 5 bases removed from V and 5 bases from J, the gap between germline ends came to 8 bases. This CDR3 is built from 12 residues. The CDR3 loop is CATSAQGYGYTF. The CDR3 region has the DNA TGTGCCACCAGTGCGCAGGGATATGGCTACACCTTC.

The CDR3 bases are TGTGCCAGTAGTATCCGGGACAGGAGGACAGATACGCAGTATTTT. Translated, it gives CASSIRDRRTDTQYF. The rearrangement joins TRBV19 to TRBJ2-3; 8 nucleotides match TRBD1. Per germline, CDR1 LNHDA and CDR2 SQIVND (reference sequence). Trimming took 3 bases from V and 3 from J; bases not matched to a gene: 5. This CDR3 has 15 amino acids.

The CDR3 region is CASSLQGGAGQETQYF. DNA for the CDR3: TGCGCCAGCAGCTTGCAAGGGGGCGCGGGGCAAGAGACCCAGTACTTC. The chain recombines TRBV5-1 with TRBJ2-5, with a weak D call TRBD1 (7 bases). In germline, CDR1 is SGHRS, CDR2 YFSETQ. Trimming took off 1 base at V and 2 bases at J, with 15 bases between the two ends. The CDR3 loop spans 16 amino acids.

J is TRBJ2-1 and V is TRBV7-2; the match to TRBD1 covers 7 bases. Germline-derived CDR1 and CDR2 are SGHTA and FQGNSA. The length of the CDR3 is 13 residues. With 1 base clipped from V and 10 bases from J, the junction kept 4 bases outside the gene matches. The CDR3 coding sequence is TGTGCCAGCAGCTTAGGGCCGGGACAGGAGCAGTTCTTC. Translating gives CASSLGPGQEQFF.

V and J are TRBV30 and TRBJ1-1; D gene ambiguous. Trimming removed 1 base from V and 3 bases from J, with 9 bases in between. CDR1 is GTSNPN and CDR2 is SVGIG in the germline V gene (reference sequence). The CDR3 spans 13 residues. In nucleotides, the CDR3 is TGTGCCTGGAGTGCCGGGGTTGACACTGAAGCTTTCTTT. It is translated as CAWSAGVDTEAFF.

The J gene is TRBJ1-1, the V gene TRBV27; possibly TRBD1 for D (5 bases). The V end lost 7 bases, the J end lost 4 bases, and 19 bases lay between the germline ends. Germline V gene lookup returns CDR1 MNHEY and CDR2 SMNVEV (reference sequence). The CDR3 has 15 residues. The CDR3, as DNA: TGTGCCAGCAACCATGTGGGGGGAATTGGCACTGAAGCTTTCTTT. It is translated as CASNHVGGIGTEAFF.

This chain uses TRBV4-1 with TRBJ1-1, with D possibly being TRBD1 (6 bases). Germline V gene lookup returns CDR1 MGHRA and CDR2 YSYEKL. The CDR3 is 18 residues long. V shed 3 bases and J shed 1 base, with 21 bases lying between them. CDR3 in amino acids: CASSHFRGGSSGNTEAFF. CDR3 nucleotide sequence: TGCGCCAGCAGCCATTTCCGAGGGGGTTCCTCCGGGAACACTGAAGCTTTCTTT.

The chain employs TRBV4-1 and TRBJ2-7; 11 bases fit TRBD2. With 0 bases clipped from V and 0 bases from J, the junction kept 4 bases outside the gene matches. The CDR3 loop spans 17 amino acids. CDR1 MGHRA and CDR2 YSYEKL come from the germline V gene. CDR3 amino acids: CASSQDRLAGGSYEQYF. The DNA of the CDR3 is TGCGCCAGCAGCCAAGACCGGCTAGCGGGGGGCTCCTACGAGCAGTACTTC.

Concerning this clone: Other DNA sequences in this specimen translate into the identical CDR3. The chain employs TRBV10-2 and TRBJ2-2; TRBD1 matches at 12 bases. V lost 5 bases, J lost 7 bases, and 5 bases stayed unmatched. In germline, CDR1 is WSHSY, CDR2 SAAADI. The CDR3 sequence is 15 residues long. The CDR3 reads CASSPGTGGFGELFF. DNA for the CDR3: TGCGCCAGCAGTCCAGGGACAGGGGGCTTCGGGGAGCTGTTTTTT.

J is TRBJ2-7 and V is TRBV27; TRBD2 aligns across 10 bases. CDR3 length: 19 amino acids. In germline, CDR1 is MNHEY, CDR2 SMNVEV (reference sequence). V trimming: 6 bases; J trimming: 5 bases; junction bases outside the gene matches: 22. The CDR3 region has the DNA TGTGCCAGCAGCCCAGAACCCAAAGCGGGGGGGGACCTTCGGAACGAGCAGTACTTC. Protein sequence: CASSPEPKAGGDLRNEQYF.

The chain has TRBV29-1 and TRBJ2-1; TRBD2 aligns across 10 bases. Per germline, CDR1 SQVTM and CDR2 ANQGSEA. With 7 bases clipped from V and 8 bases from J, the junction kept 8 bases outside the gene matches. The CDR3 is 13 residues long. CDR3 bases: TGCAGCGATAAGCGGGGGGGCGTTTATGAGCAGTTCTTC. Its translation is CSDKRGGVYEQFF.

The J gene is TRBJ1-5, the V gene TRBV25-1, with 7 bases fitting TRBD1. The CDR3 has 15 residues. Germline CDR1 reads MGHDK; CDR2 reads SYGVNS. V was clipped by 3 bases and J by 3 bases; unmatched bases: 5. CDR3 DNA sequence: TGTGCCAGCAGTGACCGGGACAGAGACAATCAGCCCCAGCATTTT. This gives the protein CASSDRDRDNQPQHF.